This T cell receptor beta chain was retrieved from a study of blood T cell repertoires in COVID-19. Across the study: T cells, B-cell-depleted T cells, or PBMCs supplied cDNA or gDNA.

As originally analysed: Reference gene primers were amplified, and this amplification served to estimate nucleated cell counts. Data came from immunoSEQ multiplex PCR; TCRdb stores just in-frame clones and leaves some out. Clone size and the V and J calls come from that table; the DNA yielded D and trimming. The sample has under 200,000 clones; 65% to 90% are singletons. The J segment lost 5 bases and the V segment lost 0 bases, leaving 7 bases of the junction unmatched. The CDR3 consists of 15 residues. From germline, CDR1 is LGHNA and CDR2 YNFKEQ. The sequence came from a human donor in a cohort sampled during active COVID-19. Sequencing was done on a sample of peripheral blood. The V gene is TRBV4-2, the J gene TRBJ2-7; 7 bases fit TRBD2. CDR3 nucleotide sequence: TGTGCCAGCAGCCAAGAACGGCGGGAGCCAGACGAGCAGTACTTC. Amino acid sequence: CASSQERREPDEQYF.